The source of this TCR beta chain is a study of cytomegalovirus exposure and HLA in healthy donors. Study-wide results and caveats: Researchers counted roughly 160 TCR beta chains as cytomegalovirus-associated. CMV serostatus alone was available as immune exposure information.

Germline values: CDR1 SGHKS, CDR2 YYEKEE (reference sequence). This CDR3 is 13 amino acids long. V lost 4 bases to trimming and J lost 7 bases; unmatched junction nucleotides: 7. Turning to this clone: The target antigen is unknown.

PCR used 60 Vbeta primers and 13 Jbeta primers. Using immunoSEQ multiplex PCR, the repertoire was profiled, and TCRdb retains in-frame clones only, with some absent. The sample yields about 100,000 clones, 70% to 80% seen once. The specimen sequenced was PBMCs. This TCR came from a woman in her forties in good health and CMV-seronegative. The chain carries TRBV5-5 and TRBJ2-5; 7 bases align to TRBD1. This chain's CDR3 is CASSLDRQGTQYF. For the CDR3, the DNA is TGTGCCAGCAGCCTGGACAGACAGGGGACCCAGTACTTC.